This T cell receptor beta chain was sequenced during a study of blood T cell repertoires in COVID-19. In the study overall: Samples representing acute and convalescent COVID-19 were sourced from the United States, Italy and Spain.

Participant ages covered roughly 18 to 89 years across 24 US areas. Clinical histories supplied by participants themselves formed the basis of cohort assignment. The repertoire was sequenced with immunoSEQ multiplex PCR; TCRdb's copy has only in-frame clones and lacks some. The data hold over 130,000 clones, with 80% to 90% observed a single time. The TCR comes from a woman in her fifties or sixties with acute COVID-19. Sequences were obtained from PBMCs or T cells enriched from blood (not recorded which).

The CDR3 here is CASSEGGGWTEAFF. The CDR3 nucleotides read TGTGCCAGTAGCGAAGGGGGGGGATGGACTGAAGCTTTCTTT. The chain carries TRBV19 and TRBJ1-1, with D possibly being TRBD1 (6 bases). This CDR3 comprises 14 residues. The germline V gene encodes CDR1 LNHDA and CDR2 SQIVND (reference sequence). V was shortened by 6 bases and J by 5 bases, with 16 bases between the two germline ends.